Presented here are 28 T cell receptor beta chains from one specimen sequenced in a study of blood T cell repertoires in COVID-19. Method: immunoSEQ multiplex PCR; TCRdb's copy keeps in-frame clones and lacks some. The table shows about 140,000 clones, with more than 80% occurring only once. The sequenced sample consisted of peripheral blood. The receptors come from an elderly woman in a cohort sampled during active or convalescent COVID-19.

The chain uses TRBV6-2 or TRBV6-3 and TRBJ1-5; D is perhaps TRBD1 (6 bases). Germline assignment: CDR1 MNHEY and CDR2 SVGEGT. This CDR3 spans 15 amino acids. Trimming shortened V by 4 bases and J by 7 bases, and 17 bases separated the two germline ends. The CDR3: CASSSAGRGNQPQHF. The CDR3 DNA sequence: TGTGCCAGCAGTTCCGCTGGCAGGGGAAACCAGCCCCAGCATTTT.

The J gene is TRBJ1-1, the V gene TRBV9; weak D call: TRBD1 (5 bases). The germline CDR1 and CDR2 sequences are SGDLS and YYNGEE. Between the trimmed V and J ends, which lost 3 bases and 4 bases, there was a span of 10 bases. This CDR3 spans 13 amino acids. CDR3 amino acids: CASSAQGGTEAFF. The CDR3 DNA reads as TGTGCCAGCAGCGCCCAGGGAGGCACTGAAGCTTTCTTT.

The genes are TRBV7-2 and TRBJ2-5; the D gene is possibly TRBD2 (5 bases). This CDR3 contains 15 residues. Trimming shortened V by 4 bases and J by 4 bases, and 16 bases separated the two germline ends. In germline, CDR1 is SGHTA, CDR2 FQGNSA. The CDR3 DNA reads as TGTGCCAGCAGCTGGGCCTCCGGGATCGTAGAGACCCAGTACTTC. It yields the protein CASSWASGIVETQYF.

The CDR3, as DNA: TGTGCCAGCAGCAGGGGGGCGGACTCCTACGAGCAGTACTTC. Translating it yields CASSRGADSYEQYF. The J gene is TRBJ2-7, the V gene TRBV6-5; TRBD1 is a possible D gene (7 bases). CDR1 and CDR2 (germline): MNHEY, SVGAGI. Trimming shortened V by 6 bases and J by 0 bases, and 12 bases separated the two germline ends. The CDR3 contains 14 residues.

V usage is TRBV15 and J usage is TRBJ2-7, with D perhaps TRBD1 (5 bases). Looked up from germline, CDR1 is LNHNV and CDR2 is YYDKDF (reference sequence). The V end lost 4 bases, the J end lost 3 bases, and 16 bases lay between the germline ends. The CDR3 consists of 15 residues. The DNA for the CDR3 is TGTGCCACCAGCAAAGGGGCGGCAGATCTCTACGAGCAGTACTTC. Encoded protein: CATSKGAADLYEQYF.

The rearrangement joins TRBV7-3 to TRBJ2-5; 11 bases align to TRBD2. Germline CDR1 and CDR2: SGHTA and FQGTGA. Trimming took 6 bases from V and 2 from J; bases not matched to a gene: 5. This CDR3 comprises 15 residues. CDR3 DNA sequence: TGTGCCAGCAGTTATAGCGGGGGGGATCAAGAGACCCAGTACTTC. It specifies CASSYSGGDQETQYF. Full variable domain (remainder filled in from reference TRBV7-3 and TRBJ2-5): GAGVSQTPSNKVTEKGKYVELRCDPISGHTALYWYRQSLGQGPEFLIYFQGTGAADDSGLPNDRFFAVRPEGSVSTLKIQRTERGDSAVYLCASSYSGGDQETQYFGPGTRLLVL.

The chain is built from TRBV18 and TRBJ2-7; weak D call: TRBD2 (5 bases). V was shortened by 3 bases and J by 3 bases, with 9 bases between the two germline ends. Germline V gene sequence: CDR1 KGHSH, CDR2 LQKENI. The CDR3 is 13 residues long. The CDR3 bases are TGTGCCAGCTCACCCGGGGTTAGCTACGAGCAGTACTTC. Translated: CASSPGVSYEQYF. Based on the CDR3 plus reference TRBV18 and TRBJ2-7, the full variable domain is NAGVMQNPRHLVRRRGQEARLRCSPMKGHSHVYWYRQLPEEGLKFMVYLQKENIIDESGMPKERFSAEFPKEGPSILRIQQVVRGDSAAYFCASSPGVSYEQYFGPGTRLTVT.

The V gene is TRBV6-4, the J gene TRBJ2-3, with 8 bases lining up with TRBD2. V lost 2 bases and J lost 2; bases outside the gene matches: 9. The germline CDR1 and CDR2 sequences are MRHNA and SNTAGT. CDR3 size: 17 residues. The CDR3 DNA follows: TGTGCCAGCAGTGACCGCGGGGGGCCGATTCTCACAGATACGCAGTATTTT. Protein: CASSDRGGPILTDTQYF.

V gene TRBV12-2 combines with J gene TRBJ1-2. TRBV12-2 is a listed pseudogene. The CDR3 runs 18 residues. The DNA for the CDR3 is TGTGCAAGTCGCTTGTTGGTCCGCGGGCGGGGCCTTAACTATGGCTACACCTTC. Amino acid sequence: CASRLLVRGRGLNYGYTF.

This clone showed up just once. The V call is TRBV19, the J call TRBJ2-3; 14 positions match TRBD2. This CDR3 region has 19 residues. Germline lookup yields CDR1 LNHDA and CDR2 SQIVND (reference sequence). Trimming cost V 3 bases and J 0 bases; bases outside gene matches: 8. Here the CDR3 reads CASSMRPGTSGGSTDTQYF. The CDR3 bases are TGTGCCAGTAGTATGAGACCCGGGACTAGCGGGGGAAGCACAGATACGCAGTATTTT. Full variable domain (rest looked up from reference TRBV19 and TRBJ2-3): DGGITQSPKYLFRKEGQNVTLSCEQNLNHDAMYWYRQDPGQGLRLIYYSQIVNDFQKGDIAEGYSVSREKKESFPLTVTSAQKNPTAFYLCASSMRPGTSGGSTDTQYFGPGTRLTVL.

The chain has TRBV10-3 and TRBJ2-3; D possibly corresponds to TRBD2 (6 bases). V shed 6 bases and J shed 9 bases, with 13 bases lying between them. This CDR3 comprises 12 residues. CDR1 and CDR2 from the germline V gene are ENHRY and SYGVKD. The CDR3 DNA is TGTGCCATCAGCGAACCCGGAGGGACGCAGTATTTT. It is translated as CAISEPGGTQYF.

The chain joins TRBV3-1 (or the pseudogene TRBV3-2) to TRBJ1-1, with 10 bases fitting TRBD1. The CDR3 runs to 13 residues. Trimming cost V 6 bases and J 6 bases; bases outside gene matches: 4. Germline V gene lookup returns CDR1 LGHDT and CDR2 YNNKEL (reference sequence). Written as DNA, the CDR3 is TGTGCCAGCAGGGACAGGGGGTTCGCTGAAGCTTTCTTT. Its translation is CASRDRGFAEAFF.

The chain recombines TRBV6-5 with TRBJ1-6; TRBD1 aligns across 7 bases. J lost 7 bases, V lost 6 bases, and 6 bases had no gene match. Germline CDR1 is MNHEY and CDR2 is SVGAGI. The CDR3 has 14 residues. The chain's CDR3 is CASRGTGENSPLHF. The CDR3 region has the DNA TGTGCCAGCAGGGGTACAGGGGAAAATTCACCCCTCCACTTT.

The gene calls are TRBV27 and TRBJ1-4, with a possible D match to TRBD1 (5 bases). Trimming took 4 bases from V and 0 from J, leaving 15 bases between them. Per the germline V gene, CDR1 is MNHEY and CDR2 is SMNVEV (reference sequence). The CDR3 runs 17 residues. CDR3 region: CASSSTVLDATNEKLFF. The CDR3 DNA reads as TGTGCCAGCAGTTCGACAGTATTGGACGCAACTAATGAAAAACTGTTTTTT.

This chain uses TRBV6-5 with TRBJ1-1, with 7 bases identical to TRBD1. The J segment lost 2 bases and the V segment lost 2 bases, leaving 5 bases of the junction unmatched. CDR1 and CDR2 (germline): MNHEY, SVGAGI. The CDR3 has 15 residues. The CDR3 loop reads CASSYTTGDNTEAFF. The CDR3 nucleotides are TGTGCCAGCAGTTACACCACAGGGGATAACACTGAAGCTTTCTTT.

Written as DNA, the CDR3 is TGCAGTGCTAGTAAGGGCAGGGTTTATGGCTACACCTTC. Residues: CSASKGRVYGYTF. V is TRBV20-1 and J is TRBJ1-2, with D perhaps matching TRBD1 (5 bases). The CDR3 is 13 amino acids. V was trimmed by 3 bases and J by 5 bases, leaving 13 bases between them. Germline CDR1 reads DFQATT; CDR2 reads SNEGSKA (reference sequence).

This sequence joins TRBV3-1 (or the pseudogene TRBV3-2) and TRBJ2-2, with D perhaps matching TRBD2 (5 bases). Trimming took 3 bases from V and 5 from J, leaving 13 bases between them. Germline CDR1 LGHDT, CDR2 YNNKEL (reference sequence). This CDR3 contains 15 residues. In nucleotides, the CDR3 is TGTGCCAGCAGCCACGAACCGCGGGTAACCGGGGAGCTGTTTTTT. Its protein product is CASSHEPRVTGELFF.

This clone was counted only a few times. This chain connects TRBV6-1 to TRBJ1-2; D not certain. From germline, CDR1 is MNHNS and CDR2 SASEGT. The CDR3 has 13 amino acids. The V end lost 3 bases, the J end lost 3 bases, and 8 bases lay between the germline ends. CDR3 sequence (DNA): TGTGCCAGCAGTGAGACTTCGGACTATGGCTACACCTTC. Its translation: CASSETSDYGYTF.

V gene TRBV6-5 combines with J gene TRBJ1-2, with D possibly TRBD1 on 6 matching bases. CDR1 and CDR2 (germline): MNHEY, SVGAGI. With 0 bases removed from V and 4 bases from J, the gap between germline ends came to 15 bases. The CDR3 loop spans 16 amino acids. The CDR3 protein is CASSYSIGGDPYGYTF. In nucleotides, the CDR3 is TGTGCCAGCAGTTACTCGATAGGGGGTGATCCCTATGGCTACACCTTC.

The rearrangement uses TRBV4-3 and TRBJ1-3; 8 bases line up with TRBD1. The V gene end was trimmed by 4 bases and the J gene end by 0 bases; junction bases not matched to a gene: 11. The germline CDR1 and CDR2 sequences are LGHNA and YSLEER. The CDR3 is 18 amino acids. CDR3 nucleotide sequence: TGCGCCAGCAGCCCCGGACAGGGTTATCGGATCTCTGGAAACACCATATATTTT. Protein: CASSPGQGYRISGNTIYF.

The chain carries TRBV7-9 and TRBJ1-1; TRBD1 might be the D (5 bases). The CDR3 is made up of 13 amino acids. Trimming left V 5 bases short and J 4 bases short, with 11 bases between. The germline gives CDR1 SEHNR, CDR2 FQNEAQ (reference sequence). CDR3: CASSQTGITEAFF. In DNA form, the CDR3 reads TGTGCCAGCAGCCAAACAGGAATCACTGAAGCTTTCTTT.

This chain links TRBV5-4 with TRBJ1-2, with 7 bases matching TRBD1. This CDR3 comprises 14 residues. J lost 4 bases, V lost 4 bases, and 7 bases had no gene match. CDR1 SGHNT and CDR2 YYREEE come from the germline V gene (reference sequence). DNA for the CDR3: TGTGCCAGCAGCCACGGACAGGACCCCTATGGCTACACCTTC. It specifies CASSHGQDPYGYTF.

V usage is TRBV19 and J usage is TRBJ2-7, with a possible D match to TRBD1 (5 bases). The ends were cut back, 4 bases at V and 0 bases at J, with 13 bases in the middle. The V gene's germline CDR1 is LNHDA and CDR2 SQIVND (reference sequence). This CDR3 has 15 residues. The CDR3 protein is CASSKEPTVSYEQYF. CDR3 DNA: TGTGCCAGTAGTAAAGAACCGACAGTCTCCTACGAGCAGTACTTC.

The V call is TRBV28, the J call TRBJ1-1; D possibly corresponds to TRBD1 (6 bases). Germline-derived CDR1 and CDR2 are MDHEN and SYDVKM. The CDR3 covers 14 residues. The germline V and J ends were trimmed by 6 bases and 4 bases, with 15 bases remaining between them. The CDR3 coding sequence is TGTGCCAGCAGGAGTGGGGGCGCTGGCACTGAAGCTTTCTTT. It specifies CASRSGGAGTEAFF.

Regarding this clone: This sample also contains other DNA sequences that code for the same CDR3. The rearrangement joins TRBV6-5 to TRBJ2-3, with D perhaps matching TRBD1 (6 bases). Trimming took 8 bases from V and 6 from J, leaving 18 bases between them. Germline V lookup: CDR1 MNHEY, CDR2 SVGAGI. There are 14 residues in the CDR3. This CDR3 is CASRGRGEYDTQYF. DNA for the CDR3: TGTGCCAGCCGGGGCAGGGGAGAGTATGATACGCAGTATTTT.

V usage is TRBV5-4 and J usage is TRBJ1-4, with D perhaps matching TRBD1 (6 bases). Trimming took 4 bases from V and 8 from J, leaving 15 bases between them. The CDR3 is made up of 14 amino acids. Germline assignment: CDR1 SGHNT and CDR2 YYREEE (reference sequence). CDR3 in amino acids: CASSQAGVREKLFF. The CDR3 DNA follows: TGTGCCAGCAGCCAAGCAGGGGTACGGGAAAAACTGTTTTTT.

V usage is TRBV3-1 (or the pseudogene TRBV3-2) and J usage is TRBJ1-6; TRBD1 agrees at 11 bases. The length of the CDR3 is 13 residues. Germline CDR1 and CDR2: LGHDT and YNNKEL (reference sequence). The V gene end was trimmed by 3 bases and the J gene end by 11 bases; junction bases not matched to a gene: 0. The CDR3 loop is CASSQDRGPPLHF. CDR3 sequence (DNA): TGTGCCAGCAGCCAGGACAGGGGGCCACCCCTCCACTTT.

The V and J genes are TRBV27 and TRBJ1-1, with TRBD1 matching over 11 bases. Unmatched junction bases numbered 2, after V lost 0 bases and J lost 5 bases. Germline V gene data show CDR1 as MNHEY and CDR2 as SMNVEV (reference sequence). The CDR3 loop spans 15 amino acids. CDR3 nucleotide sequence: TGTGCCAGCAGTTTATCGGGACAGGGGGGAACTGAAGCTTTCTTT. Translating gives CASSLSGQGGTEAFF.